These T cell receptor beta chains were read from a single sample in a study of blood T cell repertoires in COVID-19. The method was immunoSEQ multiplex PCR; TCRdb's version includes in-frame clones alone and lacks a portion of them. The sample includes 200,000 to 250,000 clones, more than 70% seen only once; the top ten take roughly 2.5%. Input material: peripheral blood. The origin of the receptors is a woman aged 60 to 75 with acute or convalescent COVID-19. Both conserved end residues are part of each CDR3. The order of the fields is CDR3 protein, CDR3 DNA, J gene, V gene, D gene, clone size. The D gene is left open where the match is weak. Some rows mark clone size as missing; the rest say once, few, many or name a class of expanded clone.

CDR3 protein: CASSYGQARTDTQYF
CDR3 DNA: TGTGCCAGCAGTTATGGGCAGGCACGCACAGATACGCAGTATTTT
J gene: TRBJ2-3
V gene: TRBV6-5
D gene: NA
clone size: once

CDR3 protein: CASSEWRRGTGNNEQFF
CDR3 DNA: TGCGCCAGCAGTGAGTGGAGGAGAGGGACAGGGAACAATGAGCAGTTCTTC
J gene: TRBJ2-1
V gene: TRBV10-2
D gene: TRBD1
clone size: NA

CDR3 protein: CASSQIQGVRTNEKLFF
CDR3 DNA: TGTGCCAGCAGCCAAATTCAGGGGGTTAGGACTAATGAAAAACTGTTTTTT
J gene: TRBJ1-4
V gene: TRBV14
D gene: TRBD1
clone size: NA

CDR3 protein: CASRRLMNTEAFF
CDR3 DNA: TGTGCCAGCAGGCGACTTATGAACACTGAAGCTTTCTTT
J gene: TRBJ1-1
V gene: TRBV6-5
D gene: NA
clone size: once

CDR3 protein: CASSEARGSGDPPHYGYTF
CDR3 DNA: TGTGCCAGCAGTGAAGCACGGGGGTCAGGAGACCCGCCTCACTATGGCTACACCTTC
J gene: TRBJ1-2
V gene: TRBV6-1
D gene: NA
clone size: NA

CDR3 protein: CASSLIGGSSYNEQFF
CDR3 DNA: TGTGCCAGCAGCTTAATAGGCGGGAGCTCTTACAATGAGCAGTTCTTC
J gene: TRBJ2-1
V gene: TRBV7-3
D gene: TRBD2
clone size: NA

CDR3 protein: CASSVQRNSPLHF
CDR3 DNA: TGTGCCAGCAGTGTGCAGCGAAATTCACCCCTCCACTTT
J gene: TRBJ1-6
V gene: TRBV2
D gene: NA
clone size: NA

CDR3 protein: CASSAALQGTGNTIYF
CDR3 DNA: TGTGCCAGCAGTGCGGCCCTACAGGGGACTGGAAACACCATATATTTT
J gene: TRBJ1-3
V gene: TRBV25-1
D gene: TRBD1
clone size: NA

CDR3 protein: CASSSGLASQETQYF
CDR3 DNA: TGTGCCAGCTCATCGGGACTAGCGAGTCAAGAGACCCAGTACTTC
J gene: TRBJ2-5
V gene: TRBV18
D gene: TRBD2
clone size: few

CDR3 protein: CASSDPGLSYGYTF
CDR3 DNA: TGTGCCAGCAGTGATCCAGGGTTAAGCTATGGCTACACCTTC
J gene: TRBJ1-2
V gene: TRBV25-1
D gene: NA
clone size: NA

CDR3 protein: CASTGASDEKLFF
CDR3 DNA: TGTGCCAGCACAGGGGCGTCGGATGAAAAACTGTTTTTT
J gene: TRBJ1-4
V gene: TRBV28
D gene: NA
clone size: once

CDR3 protein: CASSRALSSYEQYF
CDR3 DNA: TGTGCCAGCAGCCGAGCCCTATCCTCCTACGAGCAGTACTTC
J gene: TRBJ2-7
V gene: TRBV6-5
D gene: NA
clone size: NA

CDR3 protein: CASSLQGVTEYGYTF
CDR3 DNA: TGTGCCAGCAGCCTCCAAGGGGTGACAGAATATGGCTACACCTTC
J gene: TRBJ1-2
V gene: TRBV7-9
D gene: NA
clone size: NA

CDR3 protein: CASSLAPRLRQAQNTEAFF
CDR3 DNA: TGTGCTAGCAGCTTAGCCCCGAGGTTAAGACAGGCACAGAACACTGAAGCTTTCTTT
J gene: TRBJ1-1
V gene: TRBV7-7
D gene: NA
clone size: NA

CDR3 protein: CASRTQAGGGSNQPQHF
CDR3 DNA: TGTGCCAGCAGGACTCAAGCAGGGGGCGGTTCCAATCAGCCCCAGCATTTT
J gene: TRBJ1-5
V gene: TRBV28
D gene: TRBD1
clone size: NA

CDR3 protein: CAWSNRINYGYTF
CDR3 DNA: TGTGCCTGGAGTAACAGAATTAACTATGGCTACACCTTC
J gene: TRBJ1-2
V gene: TRBV30
D gene: NA
clone size: NA

CDR3 protein: CASSVAPAFTEAFF
CDR3 DNA: TGTGCCAGCAGCGTAGCACCTGCGTTCACTGAAGCTTTCTTT
J gene: TRBJ1-1
V gene: TRBV9
D gene: NA
clone size: NA

CDR3 protein: CASSSFLGREADTQYF
CDR3 DNA: TGTGCCAGCAGCTCCTTTCTCGGGAGGGAGGCAGATACGCAGTATTTT
J gene: TRBJ2-3
V gene: TRBV7-2
D gene: TRBD2
clone size: once

CDR3 protein: CSASPGTGNYEQYF
CDR3 DNA: TGCAGTGCTAGTCCCGGGACAGGGAACTACGAGCAGTACTTC
J gene: TRBJ2-7
V gene: TRBV20-1
D gene: TRBD1
clone size: NA

CDR3 protein: CASSGEEKPGGFETQYF
CDR3 DNA: TGTGCCAGCAGCGGAGAAGAAAAGCCGGGGGGTTTTGAGACCCAGTACTTC
J gene: TRBJ2-5
V gene: TRBV9
D gene: TRBD2
clone size: NA

CDR3 protein: CASSQTGVSVGELFF
CDR3 DNA: TGTGCCAGCAGCCAAACAGGGGTCTCGGTCGGGGAGCTGTTTTTT
J gene: TRBJ2-2
V gene: TRBV7-9
D gene: TRBD1
clone size: once

CDR3 protein: CASSLATGLAVPYEQYF
CDR3 DNA: TGTGCCAGCAGCTTAGCGACGGGACTAGCGGTTCCCTACGAGCAGTACTTC
J gene: TRBJ2-7
V gene: TRBV7-9
D gene: TRBD2
clone size: NA

CDR3 protein: CASSPGTVNEQFF
CDR3 DNA: TGCGCCAGCAGCCCCGGGACTGTCAATGAGCAGTTCTTC
J gene: TRBJ2-1
V gene: TRBV5-1
D gene: NA
clone size: NA

CDR3 protein: CASSQDFTRQGAGYEQYF
CDR3 DNA: TGCGCCAGCAGCCAAGATTTTACGCGGCAGGGGGCGGGCTACGAGCAGTACTTC
J gene: TRBJ2-7
V gene: TRBV4-3
D gene: TRBD1
clone size: NA

CDR3 protein: CASSQGTGGISDTQYF
CDR3 DNA: TGTGCCAGCAGCCAAGGGACAGGGGGCATCTCAGATACGCAGTATTTT
J gene: TRBJ2-3
V gene: TRBV4-2
D gene: TRBD1
clone size: NA

CDR3 protein: CASSTEGQGYEQYF
CDR3 DNA: TGTGCCAGCAGTACCGAAGGACAGGGCTACGAGCAGTACTTC
J gene: TRBJ2-7
V gene: TRBV2
D gene: TRBD1
clone size: NA

CDR3 protein: CASSLEPNSPLHF
CDR3 DNA: TGCGCCAGCAGTTTAGAACCAAATTCACCCCTCCACTTT
J gene: TRBJ1-6
V gene: TRBV5-1
D gene: NA
clone size: NA

CDR3 protein: CASSYSDRTNTEAFF
CDR3 DNA: TGTGCCAGCAGTTACTCCGACAGGACGAACACTGAAGCTTTCTTT
J gene: TRBJ1-1
V gene: TRBV6-6
D gene: NA
clone size: NA

CDR3 protein: CASSFASGRYEQFF
CDR3 DNA: TGTGCCAGCAGTTTTGCTAGCGGGAGATATGAGCAGTTCTTC
J gene: TRBJ2-1
V gene: TRBV28
D gene: TRBD2
clone size: NA

CDR3 protein: CASSPSTASYEQYF
CDR3 DNA: TGTGCCAGCAGCCCCAGTACCGCCTCCTACGAGCAGTACTTC
J gene: TRBJ2-7
V gene: TRBV7-9
D gene: NA
clone size: few

CDR3 protein: CASRKGIPGNTIYF
CDR3 DNA: TGTGCCAGCAGGAAGGGGATCCCCGGAAACACCATATATTTT
J gene: TRBJ1-3
V gene: TRBV6-5
D gene: NA
clone size: once

CDR3 protein: CASSYTDTEAFF
CDR3 DNA: TGTGCCAGCAGTTACACGGACACTGAAGCTTTCTTT
J gene: TRBJ1-1
V gene: TRBV6-7
D gene: NA
clone size: NA

CDR3 protein: CASSIKPGTGAERPQHF
CDR3 DNA: TGTGCCAGTAGTATCAAGCCCGGGACAGGGGCCGAGCGGCCCCAGCATTTT
J gene: TRBJ1-5
V gene: TRBV19
D gene: TRBD1
clone size: NA

CDR3 protein: CASSVVTGGTEAFF
CDR3 DNA: TGTGCCAGCAGCGTAGTCACAGGGGGGACTGAAGCTTTCTTT
J gene: TRBJ1-1
V gene: TRBV9
D gene: TRBD1
clone size: NA

CDR3 protein: CASSYSGGSSGNTIYF
CDR3 DNA: TGTGCCAGCAGTTACTCCGGCGGGAGCTCTGGAAACACCATATATTTT
J gene: TRBJ1-3
V gene: TRBV6-5
D gene: NA
clone size: NA

CDR3 protein: CASSPTSGGVSETQYF
CDR3 DNA: TGCGCCAGCAGCCCTACTAGCGGGGGGGTCAGCGAGACCCAGTACTTC
J gene: TRBJ2-5
V gene: TRBV5-1
D gene: TRBD2
clone size: NA

CDR3 protein: CASSSTTGRDYGYTF
CDR3 DNA: TGTGCCAGCAGCTCTACGACAGGGCGAGACTATGGCTACACCTTC
J gene: TRBJ1-2
V gene: TRBV27
D gene: TRBD1
clone size: NA

CDR3 protein: CASSYSPTVKGYTF
CDR3 DNA: TGTGCCAGCAGTTACTCTCCGACAGTGAAGGGCTACACCTTC
J gene: TRBJ1-2
V gene: TRBV6-5
D gene: NA
clone size: NA

CDR3 protein: CASSIAGTGKGSGNTIYF
CDR3 DNA: TGTGCCAGTAGTATCGCCGGGACAGGGAAGGGCTCTGGAAACACCATATATTTT
J gene: TRBJ1-3
V gene: TRBV19
D gene: TRBD1
clone size: NA

CDR3 protein: CSVSTSPITGELFF
CDR3 DNA: TGCAGCGTTTCCACTAGTCCGATCACCGGGGAGCTGTTTTTT
J gene: TRBJ2-2
V gene: TRBV29-1
D gene: NA
clone size: NA

CDR3 protein: CAWNLAGSPFF
CDR3 DNA: TGTGCCTGGAACCTAGCGGGTTCCCCGTTCTTC
J gene: TRBJ2-1
V gene: TRBV30
D gene: TRBD2
clone size: NA

CDR3 protein: CASSPPGRENEKLFF
CDR3 DNA: TGTGCCAGCAGTCCTCCGGGACGGGAGAATGAAAAACTGTTTTTT
J gene: TRBJ1-4
V gene: TRBV27
D gene: NA
clone size: few

CDR3 protein: CASSLKGGAAGYTF
CDR3 DNA: TGTGCCAGCAGCTTAAAAGGAGGGGCGGCCGGCTACACCTTC
J gene: TRBJ1-2
V gene: TRBV7-2
D gene: NA
clone size: NA

CDR3 protein: CASSVEGDPPADTQYF
CDR3 DNA: TGTGCCAGCAGCGTTGAGGGGGATCCCCCTGCAGATACGCAGTATTTT
J gene: TRBJ2-3
V gene: TRBV9
D gene: NA
clone size: NA

CDR3 protein: CASSEGTGGTYEQYF
CDR3 DNA: TGCGCCAGCAGTGAGGGGACAGGGGGTACCTACGAGCAGTACTTC
J gene: TRBJ2-7
V gene: TRBV10-1
D gene: TRBD1
clone size: NA

CDR3 protein: CASSLTGYGYTF
CDR3 DNA: TGTGCCAGCAGTCTGACAGGCTATGGCTACACCTTC
J gene: TRBJ1-2
V gene: TRBV25-1
D gene: NA
clone size: NA

CDR3 protein: CASHEGPPGTGWYGYTF
CDR3 DNA: TGTGCCAGCCACGAAGGGCCTCCCGGGACAGGGTGGTATGGCTACACCTTC
J gene: TRBJ1-2
V gene: TRBV25-1
D gene: TRBD1
clone size: NA

CDR3 protein: CASSQRTGIGRGNTIYF
CDR3 DNA: TGCGCCAGCAGCCAAAGGACAGGGATTGGACGCGGAAACACCATATATTTT
J gene: TRBJ1-3
V gene: TRBV4-1
D gene: TRBD1
clone size: NA

CDR3 protein: CAWSVPDRKNQPQHF
CDR3 DNA: TGTGCCTGGAGTGTACCGGACAGAAAGAATCAGCCCCAGCATTTT
J gene: TRBJ1-5
V gene: TRBV30
D gene: NA
clone size: NA

CDR3 protein: CASFKQGSYGYTF
CDR3 DNA: TGTGCCAGCTTTAAACAGGGCAGCTATGGCTACACCTTC
J gene: TRBJ1-2
V gene: TRBV28
D gene: NA
clone size: NA

CDR3 protein: CASSPGGARNTEAFF
CDR3 DNA: TGTGCCAGCAGCCCCGGAGGGGCGCGGAACACTGAAGCTTTCTTT
J gene: TRBJ1-1
V gene: TRBV5-4
D gene: NA
clone size: NA

CDR3 protein: CASRLTWAGGNSPLHF
CDR3 DNA: TGTGCCAGCAGGCTAACCTGGGCAGGGGGCAATTCACCCCTCCACTTT
J gene: TRBJ1-6
V gene: TRBV27
D gene: TRBD1
clone size: NA

CDR3 protein: CASSLASSSYNEQFF
CDR3 DNA: TGTGCCAGCAGCTTAGCGTCTAGCTCCTACAATGAGCAGTTCTTC
J gene: TRBJ2-1
V gene: TRBV7-2
D gene: NA
clone size: NA

CDR3 protein: CASSLGQASNYGYTF
CDR3 DNA: TGTGCCAGCAGCTTAGGACAGGCCTCTAACTATGGCTACACCTTC
J gene: TRBJ1-2
V gene: TRBV7-9
D gene: NA
clone size: NA

CDR3 protein: CASSARRAGELFF
CDR3 DNA: TGTGCCAGCAGCGCGAGAAGAGCCGGGGAGCTGTTTTTT
J gene: TRBJ2-2
V gene: TRBV9
D gene: NA
clone size: NA

CDR3 protein: CASSKQGDRGMTNEKLFF
CDR3 DNA: TGTGCCAGCAGCAAACAAGGGGACAGGGGGATGACTAATGAAAAACTGTTTTTT
J gene: TRBJ1-4
V gene: TRBV21-1
D gene: NA
clone size: NA

CDR3 protein: CASSNQVNTEAFF
CDR3 DNA: TGTGCCAGCAGTAATCAGGTGAACACTGAAGCTTTCTTT
J gene: TRBJ1-1
V gene: TRBV6-5
D gene: NA
clone size: NA

CDR3 protein: CASSPSQGPIGNQPQHF
CDR3 DNA: TGTGCCAGCTCACCGTCCCAGGGCCCCATTGGCAATCAGCCCCAGCATTTT
J gene: TRBJ1-5
V gene: TRBV18
D gene: NA
clone size: NA

CDR3 protein: CASSTELARYNEQFF
CDR3 DNA: TGTGCCAGCAGCACCGAACTAGCTCGATACAATGAGCAGTTCTTC
J gene: TRBJ2-1
V gene: TRBV9
D gene: NA
clone size: NA

CDR3 protein: CASSDRGRANTEAFF
CDR3 DNA: TGTGCCAGCAGTGACAGGGGGCGGGCGAACACTGAAGCTTTCTTT
J gene: TRBJ1-1
V gene: TRBV6-1
D gene: TRBD1
clone size: NA